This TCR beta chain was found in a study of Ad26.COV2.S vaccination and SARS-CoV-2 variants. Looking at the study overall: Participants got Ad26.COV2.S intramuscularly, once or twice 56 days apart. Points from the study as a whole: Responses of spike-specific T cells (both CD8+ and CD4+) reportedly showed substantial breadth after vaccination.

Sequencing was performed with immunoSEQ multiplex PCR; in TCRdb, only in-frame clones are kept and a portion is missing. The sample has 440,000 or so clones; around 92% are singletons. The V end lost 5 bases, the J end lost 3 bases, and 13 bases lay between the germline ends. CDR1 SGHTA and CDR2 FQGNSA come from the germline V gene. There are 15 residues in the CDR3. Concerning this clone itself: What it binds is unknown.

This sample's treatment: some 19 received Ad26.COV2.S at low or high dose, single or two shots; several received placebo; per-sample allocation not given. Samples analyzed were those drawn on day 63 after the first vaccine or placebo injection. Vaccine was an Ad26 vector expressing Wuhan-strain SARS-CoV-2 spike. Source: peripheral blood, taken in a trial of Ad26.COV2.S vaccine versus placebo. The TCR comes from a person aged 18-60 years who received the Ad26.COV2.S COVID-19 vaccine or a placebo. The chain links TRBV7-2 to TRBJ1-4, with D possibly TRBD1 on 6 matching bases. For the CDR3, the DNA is TGTGCCAGCAGCCTAACAGGGTGGCCTAATGAAAAACTGTTTTTT. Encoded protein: CASSLTGWPNEKLFF.